The sequence of this T cell receptor beta chain was determined in a study of vaccination and CD4 T cells after COVID-19. Whole-study context: The post-COVID sampling time was a median about 98 days after diagnosis, ranging from 35 to 161.

Oncomine TCR Beta short-read sequencing was applied to DNA from cultured CD4+ T cells. Someone extracted genomic DNA from cultured CD4+ T cells. MiXCR, run by TCRdb on the PCR reads, gives a single entry per CDR3 protein. Of about 21,000 distinct CDR3 sequences in the sample, 46% were seen once. Regarding this clonotype: The antigen is undetermined.

Time point given: late sampling 161 to 241 days after vaccination in three convalescent patients. Treatment meaning: roughly 10-day PBMC culture with coronavirus spike peptide pools or control peptides (ViraFEST assay). CDR3 length: 16 amino acids. Germline V gene lookup returns CDR1 LNHDA and CDR2 SQIVND (reference sequence). With 6 bases clipped from V and 3 bases from J, the junction kept 11 bases outside the gene matches. The receptor was derived from a human donor who had recovered from COVID-19. The sequenced sample was CD4+ T cells from blood, cultured in vitro, obtained about 7 months after SARS-CoV-2 vaccination. The chain uses TRBV19 and TRBJ2-3, with TRBD2 identical over 8 bases. The CDR3 DNA sequence: TGTGCCAGTAGCCCGCCGGGACTAGTTGTGACAGATACGCAGTATTTT. It specifies CASSPPGLVVTDTQYF.